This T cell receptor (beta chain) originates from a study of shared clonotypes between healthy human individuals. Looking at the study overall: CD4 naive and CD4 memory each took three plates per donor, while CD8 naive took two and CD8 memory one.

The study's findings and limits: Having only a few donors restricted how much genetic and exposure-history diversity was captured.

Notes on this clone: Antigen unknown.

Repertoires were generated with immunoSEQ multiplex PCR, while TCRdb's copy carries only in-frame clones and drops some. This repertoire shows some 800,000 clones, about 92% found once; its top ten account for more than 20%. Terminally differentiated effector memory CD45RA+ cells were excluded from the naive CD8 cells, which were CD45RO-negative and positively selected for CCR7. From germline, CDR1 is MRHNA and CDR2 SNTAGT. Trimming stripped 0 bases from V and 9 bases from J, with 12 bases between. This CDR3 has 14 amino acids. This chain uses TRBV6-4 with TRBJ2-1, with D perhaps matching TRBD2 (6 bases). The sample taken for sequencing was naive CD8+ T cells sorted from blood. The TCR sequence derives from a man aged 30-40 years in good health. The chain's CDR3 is CASSDSGGISEQFF. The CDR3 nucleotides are TGTGCCAGCAGTGACTCGGGGGGAATATCTGAGCAGTTCTTC.